This T cell receptor (beta chain) was documented in a study of persistence of HIV-infected CD4 T cells. This nonspecific control used anti-CD3/anti-CD28 bead stimulation of CD4+ T cells. Sorting selected CD4+ T cells upregulating both CD40 ligand and CD69. CD8-depleted PBMCs were stimulated roughly 17 hours with anti-CD28/CD49d costimulation, CD40-blocking antibody and enfuvirtide. A few counts support this clone. Its antigen is unknown. Germline CDR1 reads SNHLY; CDR2 reads FYNNEI. The CDR3 consists of 14 residues. Germline trimming cut 4 bases from V and 7 bases from J; bases unmatched to any gene: 6. Study outcomes and limitations: CMV- and Gag-responding cells had lower TCRbeta richness than CD3/CD28-responding cells.

This was the immunoSEQ version 4 assay in survey mode. Genomic DNA was diluted to 10 ng/uL, up to roughly 1 ug per sample. Libraries were prepared by immunoSEQ multiplex PCR; TCRdb keeps only in-frame clonotypes and omits some of them. This sample has about 46,000 clones, with over 80% found just once. The source of this sequence is an adult woman with HIV who was CMV-seropositive. The material was CD4+ T cells sorted from PBMCs after approximately 20-hour stimulation, obtained from a patient who received antiretroviral therapy. The chain carries TRBV2 and TRBJ2-1, with 8 bases lining up with TRBD2. The CDR3 bases are TGTGCCAGCAGTGCGGGACTAGTTTTGAATGAGCAGTTCTTC. It translates to CASSAGLVLNEQFF.